This TCR beta chain was found in a study of blood T cell repertoires in COVID-19. Study overall: Both acute and convalescent COVID-19 samples were obtained from the United States, Italy and Spain. Sources were T cells, B-cell-depleted T cells, or PBMCs; the material itself was cDNA or gDNA.

The V and J ends lost 2 bases and 5 bases respectively, with 10 bases between them. From germline, CDR1 is SGHAT and CDR2 FQNNGV. The CDR3 extends over 13 amino acids. As originally analysed: The authors estimated nucleated cell counts from reference gene primer amplification. TCRdb's table, derived via immunoSEQ multiplex PCR, lists solely in-frame clones and lacks some. That table gives V, J and clone size, and the DNA gave D and trimming. Counted here are roughly 380,000 clones, 85% occurring once; the ten biggest clones make up roughly 3.6%. Sequencing was performed on peripheral blood. The chain uses TRBV11-2 and TRBJ2-7; maybe TRBD1 (5 bases). The sequence derives from a woman under 30 with acute or convalescent COVID-19. The CDR3 nucleotides read TGTGCCAGCAGCTTACCTCTAGGGGACGAGCAGTACTTC. Its translation: CASSLPLGDEQYF.